Listed below are T cell receptor beta chains from one sample, sequenced in a study of vaccination and CD4 T cells after COVID-19. TCRdb re-called the PCR reads through MiXCR, storing one row per CDR3 protein. This repertoire shows more than 13,000 distinct CDR3 sequences, about 47% found once; its top ten account for 8% to 11%. No antigen has been identified for these receptors. Sequencing was performed on CD4+ T cells from blood, cultured in vitro. All receptors derive from a human donor who had recovered from COVID-19. CDR3s include the opening cysteine and the closing phenylalanine or tryptophan. A D gene is named only where the DNA matches it firmly. Rows may omit the clone size; those that give it use once, few, many or a size class.

d_call clone_size j_call v_call cdr3_aa cdr3_nt
NA NA TRBJ2-5 TRBV7-2 CASSLGDQETQYF TGTGCCAGCAGCCTCGGGGACCAAGAGACCCAGTACTTC
NA few TRBJ1-5 TRBV2 CASSAGGSNQPQHF TGTGCCAGCAGTGCGGGGGGTAGCAATCAGCCCCAGCATTTT
NA NA TRBJ2-5 TRBV27 CASKVGGGQETQYF TGTGCCAGCAAAGTGGGGGGAGGCCAAGAGACCCAGTACTTC
NA NA TRBJ1-2 TRBV20-1 CSARGGRNGYTF TGCAGTGCTAGGGGGGGGCGAAATGGCTACACCTTC
NA few TRBJ1-2 TRBV27 CASRLRGSFDGYTF TGTGCCAGCCGGCTTCGGGGCAGTTTCGATGGCTACACCTTC
TRBD2 NA TRBJ2-1 TRBV6-5 CASSSSGHNEQFF TGTGCCAGCAGTTCTAGCGGTCACAATGAGCAGTTCTTC
TRBD1 NA TRBJ2-7 TRBV6-1 CASSSRDRGSYEQYF TGTGCCAGCAGCAGCCGGGACAGGGGTTCCTACGAGCAGTACTTC
TRBD2 NA TRBJ2-7 TRBV6-1 CASSRDYSYEQYF TGTGCCAGCAGCAGGGACTACTCCTACGAGCAGTACTTC
TRBD1 medium-sized TRBJ2-5 TRBV7-2 CASSRQGLLETQYF TGTGCCAGCAGCCGACAGGGATTGCTGGAGACCCAGTACTTC
TRBD1 once TRBJ2-2 TRBV6-1 CASRRTGANTGELFF TGTGCCAGCAGACGGACAGGGGCGAACACCGGGGAGCTGTTTTTT
TRBD1 few TRBJ1-2 TRBV7-2 CASSFGQGDYGYTF TGTGCCAGCAGCTTTGGACAGGGGGACTACGGCTACACCTTC
NA NA TRBJ1-5 TRBV12-3/TRBV12-4 CASSFSNQPQHF TGTGCCAGCAGTTTTTCAAATCAGCCCCAGCATTTT
TRBD1 NA TRBJ1-6 TRBV20-1 CSEAGGRGSPLHF TGCAGTGAAGCAGGGGGCCGTGGTTCACCCCTCCACTTT
TRBD2 NA TRBJ2-3 TRBV20-1 CSARSQREADTQYF TGCAGTGCTAGATCCCAGCGGGAGGCAGATACGCAGTATTTT
NA few TRBJ1-2 TRBV4-1 CASSQAGGAPRGYTF TGCGCCAGCAGCCAAGCGGGAGGAGCCCCCCGTGGCTACACCTTC
TRBD1 NA TRBJ2-1 TRBV28 CASGSRDRGNEQFF TGTGCCAGTGGCTCCCGGGACAGGGGCAATGAGCAGTTCTTC
NA few TRBJ1-3 TRBV28 CASSGQARNTIYF TGTGCCAGCAGCGGGCAAGCCAGAAACACCATATATTTT
NA NA TRBJ1-1 TRBV6-1 CASSSKDYTEAFF TGTGCCAGCAGCTCTAAGGACTACACTGAAGCTTTCTTT
TRBD1 few TRBJ1-2 TRBV19 CASSVRQGANGYTF TGTGCCAGTAGTGTCCGACAGGGGGCGAATGGCTACACCTTC
NA NA TRBJ1-1 TRBV6-5 CASSYSFRIEAFF TGTGCCAGCAGTTACTCTTTCCGAATAGAAGCTTTCTTT
NA once TRBJ2-7 TRBV6-1 CASRPRQAYEQYF TGTGCCAGCAGACCCCGACAGGCTTACGAGCAGTACTTC
NA NA TRBJ2-5 TRBV20-1 CSARVGGRERETQYF TGCAGTGCTAGAGTAGGCGGCAGGGAACGAGAGACCCAGTACTTC
NA NA TRBJ2-5 TRBV5-8 CASSLVQNQETQYF TGTGCCAGCAGCTTGGTTCAGAACCAAGAGACCCAGTACTTC
NA NA TRBJ2-1 TRBV20-1 CSSWDNYNEQFF TGCAGTTCTTGGGACAACTACAATGAGCAGTTCTTC
NA NA TRBJ2-3 TRBV7-9 CASSLFDRRITDTQYF TGTGCCAGCAGCTTATTTGACAGACGAATAACAGATACGCAGTATTTT
TRBD2 NA TRBJ2-1 TRBV7-2 CASSTGTRSHEQFF TGTGCCAGCAGCACGGGGACTAGGTCACATGAGCAGTTCTTC
NA NA TRBJ2-7 TRBV7-2 CASSSSGLSSYEQYF TGTGCCAGCAGCTCAAGCGGGTTGAGCTCCTACGAGCAGTACTTC
NA few TRBJ2-7 TRBV30 CAWSPTTYEQYF TGTGCCTGGAGCCCCACGACCTACGAGCAGTACTTC
TRBD1 NA TRBJ1-2 TRBV20-1 CSARGGVGGAGYGYTF TGCAGTGCTAGAGGGGGGGTAGGGGGCGCCGGCTATGGCTACACCTTC
NA NA TRBJ2-2 TRBV5-5 CASSGPGFTGELFF TGTGCCAGCTCGGGACCAGGGTTCACCGGGGAGCTGTTTTTT
TRBD2 NA TRBJ2-4 TRBV6-1 CASERLAGDLIGLDIQYF TGTGCCAGCGAGAGACTAGCGGGAGACTTGATTGGTTTGGACATTCAGTACTTC
NA NA TRBJ2-5 TRBV7-7 CASSPGSPGTQYF TGTGCTAGCAGCCCTGGCAGCCCAGGGACCCAGTACTTC
NA NA TRBJ2-5 TRBV6-2/TRBV6-3 CASSYGVARLETQYF TGTGCCAGCAGTTACGGTGTGGCTAGATTGGAGACCCAGTACTTC
NA NA TRBJ2-5 TRBV7-2 CASSYGLNLGTQYF TGTGCCAGCAGCTACGGACTTAATTTAGGGACCCAGTACTTC
NA NA TRBJ1-6 TRBV5-1 CASSFTGLSYNSPLHF TGCGCCAGCAGCTTTACTGGGCTCTCCTATAATTCACCCCTCCACTTT
TRBD1 once TRBJ2-2 TRBV20-1 CSARDASRGSTGELFF TGCAGTGCTAGAGATGCGAGCAGGGGGTCCACCGGGGAGCTGTTTTTT
TRBD2 NA TRBJ2-3 TRBV7-2 CASSFGLAGADTQYF TGTGCCAGCAGCTTCGGACTAGCGGGAGCAGATACGCAGTATTTT
NA NA TRBJ2-7 TRBV4-1 CASSQLEGPTAYEQYF TGCGCCAGCAGCCAGCTCGAGGGGCCGACTGCCTACGAGCAGTACTTC
NA NA TRBJ1-2 TRBV10-3 CAISESNGRGPYGYTF TGTGCCATCAGTGAGTCGAATGGGAGGGGACCTTATGGCTACACCTTC
NA few TRBJ2-3 TRBV6-5 CASSYGGSTDTQYF TGTGCCAGCAGTTACGGCGGGAGCACAGATACGCAGTATTTT